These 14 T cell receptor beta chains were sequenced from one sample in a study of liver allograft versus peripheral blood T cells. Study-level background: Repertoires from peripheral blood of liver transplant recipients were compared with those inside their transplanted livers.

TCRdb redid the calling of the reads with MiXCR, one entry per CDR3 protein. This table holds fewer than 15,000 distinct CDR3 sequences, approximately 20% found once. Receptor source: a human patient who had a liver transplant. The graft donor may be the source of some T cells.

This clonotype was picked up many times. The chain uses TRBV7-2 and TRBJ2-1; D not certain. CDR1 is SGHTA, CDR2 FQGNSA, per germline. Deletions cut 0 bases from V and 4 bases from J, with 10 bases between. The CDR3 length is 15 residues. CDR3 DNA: TGTGCCAGCAGCTTAGCGGTCCGGTCTTACAATGAGCAGTTCTTC. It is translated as CASSLAVRSYNEQFF.

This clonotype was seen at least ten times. The CDR3 coding sequence is TGTGCCAGCAGCTCCGGACGGGGGAACTATGGCTACACCTTC. Its translation is CASSSGRGNYGYTF. The rearrangement links TRBV7-9 to TRBJ1-2; the D gene is possibly TRBD1 (5 bases). Germline V gene lookup returns CDR1 SEHNR and CDR2 FQNEAQ (reference sequence). V was cut by 4 bases and J by 2 bases, with 11 bases left in between. The CDR3 consists of 14 residues.

CDR3 DNA sequence: TGTGCCTGGGAGACCACTGGAAACACCATATATTTT. It encodes CAWETTGNTIYF. The chain joins TRBV30 to TRBJ1-3; D remains ambiguous. The CDR3 spans 12 residues. Trimming left V 5 bases short and J 2 bases short, with 7 bases between. Germline CDR1 reads GTSNPN; CDR2 reads SVGIG (reference sequence).

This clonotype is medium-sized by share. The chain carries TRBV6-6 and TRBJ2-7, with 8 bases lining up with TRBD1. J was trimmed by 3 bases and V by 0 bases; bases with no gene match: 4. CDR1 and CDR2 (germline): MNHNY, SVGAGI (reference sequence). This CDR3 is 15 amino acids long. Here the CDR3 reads CASSYSGTGHYEQYF. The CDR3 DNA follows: TGTGCCAGCAGTTACTCGGGGACAGGACACTACGAGCAGTACTTC.

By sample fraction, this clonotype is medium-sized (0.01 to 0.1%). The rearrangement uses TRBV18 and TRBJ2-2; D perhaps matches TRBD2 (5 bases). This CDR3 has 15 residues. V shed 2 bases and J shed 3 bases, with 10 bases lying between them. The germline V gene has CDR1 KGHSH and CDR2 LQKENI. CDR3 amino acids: CASSPSSGDTGELFF. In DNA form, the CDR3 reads TGTGCCAGCTCACCATCCAGCGGCGACACCGGGGAGCTGTTTTTT.

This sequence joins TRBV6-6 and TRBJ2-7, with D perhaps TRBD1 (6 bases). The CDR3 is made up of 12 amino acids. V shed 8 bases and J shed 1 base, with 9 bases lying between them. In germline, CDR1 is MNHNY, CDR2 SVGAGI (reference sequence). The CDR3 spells CASRQVSYEQYF. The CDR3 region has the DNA TGTGCCAGCCGACAGGTTTCCTACGAGCAGTACTTC.

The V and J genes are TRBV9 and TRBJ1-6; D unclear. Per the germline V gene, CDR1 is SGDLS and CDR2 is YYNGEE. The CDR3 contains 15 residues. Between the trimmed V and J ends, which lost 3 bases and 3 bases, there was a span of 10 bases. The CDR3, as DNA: TGTGCCAGCAGCGCGAGAGACCTCTATAATTCACCCCTCCACTTT. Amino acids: CASSARDLYNSPLHF.

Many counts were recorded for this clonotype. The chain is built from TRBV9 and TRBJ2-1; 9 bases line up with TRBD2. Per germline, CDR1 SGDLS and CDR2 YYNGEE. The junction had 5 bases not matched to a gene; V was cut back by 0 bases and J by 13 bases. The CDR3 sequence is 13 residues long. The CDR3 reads CASSVASGGPQFF. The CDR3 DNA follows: TGTGCCAGCAGCGTAGCGAGCGGGGGGCCACAGTTCTTC. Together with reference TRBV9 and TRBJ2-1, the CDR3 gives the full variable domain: DSGVTQTPKHLITATGQRVTLRCSPRSGDLSVYWYQQSLDQGLQFLIQYYNGEERAKGNILERFSAQQFPDLHSELNLSSLELGDSALYFCASSVASGGPQFFGPGTRLTVL.

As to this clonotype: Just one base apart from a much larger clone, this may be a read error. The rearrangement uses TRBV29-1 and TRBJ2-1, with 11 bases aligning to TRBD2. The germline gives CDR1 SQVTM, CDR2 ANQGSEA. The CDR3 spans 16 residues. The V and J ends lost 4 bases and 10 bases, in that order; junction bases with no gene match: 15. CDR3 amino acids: CSVGRKGTSGSYEQFF. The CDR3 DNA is TGCAGCGTTGGGAGGAAGGGGACTAGCGGTTCCTACGAGCAGTTCTTC.

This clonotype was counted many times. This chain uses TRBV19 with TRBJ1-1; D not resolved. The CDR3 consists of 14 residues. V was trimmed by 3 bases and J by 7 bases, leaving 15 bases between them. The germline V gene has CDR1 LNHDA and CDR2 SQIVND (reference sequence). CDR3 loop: CASSISLQVDEAFF. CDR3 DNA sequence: TGTGCCAGTAGTATCTCCTTGCAAGTGGATGAAGCTTTCTTT. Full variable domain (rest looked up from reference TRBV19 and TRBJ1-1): DGGITQSPKYLFRKEGQNVTLSCEQNLNHDAMYWYRQDPGQGLRLIYYSQIVNDFQKGDIAEGYSVSREKKESFPLTVTSAQKNPTAFYLCASSISLQVDEAFFGQGTRLTVV.

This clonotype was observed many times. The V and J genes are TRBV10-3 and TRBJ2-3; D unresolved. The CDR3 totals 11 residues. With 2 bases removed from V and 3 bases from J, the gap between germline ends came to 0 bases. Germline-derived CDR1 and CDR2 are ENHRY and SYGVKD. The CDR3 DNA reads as TGTGCCATCAGTGAGACAGATACGCAGTATTTT. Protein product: CAISETDTQYF.

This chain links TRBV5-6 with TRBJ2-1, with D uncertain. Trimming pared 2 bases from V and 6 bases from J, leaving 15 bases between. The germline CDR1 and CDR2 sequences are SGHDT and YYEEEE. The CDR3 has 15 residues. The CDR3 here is CASSFWGLIGNEQFF. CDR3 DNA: TGTGCCAGCAGCTTTTGGGGATTAATCGGCAATGAGCAGTTCTTC. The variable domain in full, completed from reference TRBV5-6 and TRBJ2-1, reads DAGVTQSPTHLIKTRGQQVTLRCSPKSGHDTVSWYQQALGQGPQFIFQYYEEEERQRGNFPDRFSGHQFPNYSSELNVNALLLGDSALYLCASSFWGLIGNEQFFGPGTRLTVL.

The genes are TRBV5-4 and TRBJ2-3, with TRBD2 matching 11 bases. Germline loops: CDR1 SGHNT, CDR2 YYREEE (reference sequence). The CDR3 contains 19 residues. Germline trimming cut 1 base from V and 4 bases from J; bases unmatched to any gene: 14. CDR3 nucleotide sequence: TGTGCCAGCAGCTTGACAGAGACTAGCGGGGCGAACGGTGCAGATACGCAGTATTTT. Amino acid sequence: CASSLTETSGANGADTQYF. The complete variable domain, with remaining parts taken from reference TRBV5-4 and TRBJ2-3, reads ETGVTQSPTHLIKTRGQQVTLRCSSQSGHNTVSWYQQALGQGPQFIFQYYREEENGRGNFPPRFSGLQFPNYSSELNVNALELDDSALYLCASSLTETSGANGADTQYFGPGTRLTVL.

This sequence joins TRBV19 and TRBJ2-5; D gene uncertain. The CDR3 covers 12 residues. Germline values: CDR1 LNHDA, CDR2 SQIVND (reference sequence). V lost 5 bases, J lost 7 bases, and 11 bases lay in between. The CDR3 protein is CASSAATSTQYF. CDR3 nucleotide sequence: TGTGCCAGTAGTGCTGCGACCTCGACCCAGTACTTC.